The 7 T cell receptor beta chains in this list originate from one sample, sequenced in a study of T cells in Graves' hyperthyroidism and ophthalmopathy. The TCR beta CDR3 regions underwent amplification using RNA transcripts as the source. The HTBI primer set drove a first-round RT-PCR of the TCR CDR3. Using its own MiXCR run on the multiplex PCR reads, TCRdb lists one record per CDR3 protein. The data hold approximately 360,000 distinct CDR3 sequences, with approximately 25% observed a single time. Material for sequencing was blood. These receptors were taken from a man aged 45 to 65 with Graves' hyperthyroidism.

This clonotype was detected many times. The V and J genes are TRBV12-3 or TRBV12-4 and TRBJ1-1; 7 bases agree with TRBD1. This CDR3 spans 14 amino acids. Trimming removed 3 bases from V and 4 bases from J; junction bases left unmatched: 5. The CDR3 DNA reads as TGTGCCAGCAGTTTGACAGGGAAGAGCACTGAAGCTTTCTTT. It is translated as CASSLTGKSTEAFF.

This clonotype was detected ten times or more. DNA of the CDR3: TGTGCCAGCAGTGCGGACGTAGACTCCTACGAGCAGTACTTC. This gives the protein CASSADVDSYEQYF. The chain uses TRBV2 and TRBJ2-7; the D is unclear. CDR3 length: 14 residues. V was shortened by 4 bases and J by 0 bases, with 10 bases between the two germline ends. Germline values: CDR1 SNHLY, CDR2 FYNNEI.

This clonotype occurred a few times. This sequence joins TRBV3-1 and TRBJ2-1, with no clear D. V lost 2 bases and J 0 bases, leaving 14 bases between the germline ends. Germline lookup yields CDR1 LGHDT and CDR2 YNNKEL (reference sequence). The CDR3 loop spans 17 amino acids. CDR3 bases: TGTGCCAGCAGCCAAAATCCCCTTACAAGCTCCTACAATGAGCAGTTCTTC. The encoded protein is CASSQNPLTSSYNEQFF.

The chain joins TRBV5-1 to TRBJ2-1, with TRBD2 matching 15 bases. Germline CDR1 SGHRS, CDR2 YFSETQ. The CDR3 runs to 15 residues. The trim removed 4 bases at V and 10 bases at J, leaving 6 bases unmatched. CDR3 sequence reads: CASSLGLAGGEEQFF. The CDR3 bases are TGCGCCAGCAGCCTGGGACTAGCGGGAGGAGAGGAGCAGTTCTTC.

The chain joins TRBV6-1 to TRBJ2-5; D gene ambiguous. V shed 3 bases and J shed 3 bases, with 8 bases lying between them. Germline CDR1 and CDR2: MNHNS and SASEGT. This CDR3 region has 13 residues. CDR3 bases: TGTGCCAGCAGTGAGCTAAGGGAAGAGACCCAGTACTTC. This codes for CASSELREETQYF.

Only a few counts were recorded for this clonotype. V is TRBV7-3 and J is TRBJ2-5; possible D gene TRBD2, 5 bases. Germline CDR1 and CDR2: SGHTA and FQGTGA. The V end lost 5 bases, the J end lost 1 base, and 8 bases lay between the germline ends. This CDR3 has 13 residues. CDR3: CASSRSGQETQYF. CDR3 in DNA: TGTGCCAGCAGCCGCAGCGGCCAAGAGACCCAGTACTTC.

The table lists this clonotype with many counts. V is TRBV7-2 and J is TRBJ2-5; a weak D match, TRBD1 (7 bases). The ends were cut back, 0 bases at V and 5 bases at J, with 10 bases in the middle. Looked up from germline, CDR1 is SGHTA and CDR2 is FQGNSA. The CDR3 extends over 14 amino acids. The CDR3, as DNA: TGTGCCAGCAGCTTAGCAGCAGGGGGGGAGACCCAGTACTTC. The encoded protein is CASSLAAGGETQYF.